These 15 T cell receptor beta chains came from one sample sequenced in a study of shared clonotypes between healthy human individuals. Sequenced by immunoSEQ multiplex PCR; TCRdb stores in-frame clones only, minus some. The repertoire holds some 2,400,000 clones, with more than 90% as singletons. The source material was naive CD4+ T cells sorted from blood. Described subset: CD45RA+ positively selected. Receptor source: a man aged 18 to 29 in good health.

This rearrangement joins TRBV6-6 to TRBJ1-5; unclear D gene. V gave up 2 bases and J gave up 4 bases, with 3 bases separating them. The CDR3 is made up of 12 amino acids. Germline V lookup: CDR1 MNHNY, CDR2 SVGAGI (reference sequence). The CDR3 DNA reads as TGTGCCAGCAGTTACGTAAATCAGCCCCAGCATTTT. This codes for CASSYVNQPQHF.

This clone has just one count. This chain joins TRBV19 and TRBJ1-1; TRBD1 might be the D (5 bases). Trimming removed 7 bases at V and 1 base at J, with 13 bases between. The CDR3 is 14 residues long. In germline, CDR1 is LNHDA, CDR2 SQIVND (reference sequence). DNA for the CDR3: TGTGCCAGTACCCAAGACAGAAAGAACACTGAAGCTTTCTTT. It is translated as CASTQDRKNTEAFF.

The chain has TRBV2 and TRBJ2-1; D gene ambiguous. Germline V gene sequence: CDR1 SNHLY, CDR2 FYNNEI. CDR3 size: 11 residues. V lost 6 bases, J lost 10 bases, and 10 bases lay in between. The CDR3 region is CASRGSWEQFF. In DNA, the CDR3 is TGTGCCAGCAGGGGCAGCTGGGAGCAGTTCTTC.

The J gene is TRBJ2-1, the V gene TRBV5-1, with TRBD2 identical over 14 bases. This CDR3 is built from 17 residues. Germline V gives CDR1 SGHRS, CDR2 YFSETQ. V was clipped by 0 bases and J by 5 bases; unmatched bases: 4. The DNA of the CDR3 is TGCGCCAGCAGCTTGGTTACGGGACTAGCGGGAGACAATGAGCAGTTCTTC. Encoded protein: CASSLVTGLAGDNEQFF.

Comments on this clone: Different DNA sequences within this sample yield the same CDR3. The rearrangement links TRBV28 to TRBJ1-5; D is uncertain. Germline lookup yields CDR1 MDHEN and CDR2 SYDVKM. This CDR3 is built from 12 residues. V lost 3 bases to trimming and J lost 6 bases, with 6 bases between them. As DNA, the CDR3 is TGTGCCAGCAGTTTGAAGGGTCAGCCCCAGCATTTT. Residues: CASSLKGQPQHF.

J is TRBJ2-7 and V is TRBV10-3; 9 bases are shared with TRBD1. Germline values: CDR1 ENHRY, CDR2 SYGVKD. J was trimmed by 3 bases and V by 7 bases; bases with no gene match: 7. CDR3 length: 14 amino acids. The CDR3 reads CAITPGTGFYEQYF. In DNA form, the CDR3 reads TGTGCCATCACCCCGGGGACAGGGTTCTACGAGCAGTACTTC.

V usage is TRBV7-2 and J usage is TRBJ2-3; TRBD2 is a possible D gene (5 bases). This CDR3 spans 12 amino acids. Germline V CDR1 and CDR2: SGHTA, FQGNSA. V shed 7 bases and J shed 8 bases, with 13 bases lying between them. The chain's CDR3 is CASTLVGSTQYF. The CDR3 region has the DNA TGTGCCAGCACCCTGGTTGGGAGTACGCAGTATTTT.

This chain joins TRBV2 and TRBJ2-7; a weak D match, TRBD1 (6 bases). The V end was cut by 5 bases, the J end by 6 bases, with 14 bases between. The germline CDR1 and CDR2 sequences are SNHLY and FYNNEI. There are 13 residues in the CDR3. The CDR3 spells CASSRQDQGEQYF. The CDR3, as DNA: TGTGCCAGCAGTCGACAGGATCAGGGCGAGCAGTACTTC.

The V gene is TRBV5-1, the J gene TRBJ2-3; 14 bases map to TRBD2. CDR3 length equals 17 residues. The germline CDR1 and CDR2 sequences are SGHRS and YFSETQ. V shed 3 bases and J 2 bases; nucleotides not matched to a gene: 5. The CDR3 loop reads CASSSWTSGGFTDTQYF. As DNA, the CDR3 is TGCGCCAGCAGCTCCTGGACTAGCGGGGGGTTCACAGATACGCAGTATTTT.

The chain is built from TRBV6-5 and TRBJ2-7; maybe TRBD1 (7 bases). This CDR3 has 14 amino acids. Germline CDR1 is MNHEY and CDR2 is SVGAGI. V shed 0 bases and J shed 6 bases, with 12 bases lying between them. CDR3 protein: CASSYSEGASEQYF. In DNA, the CDR3 is TGTGCCAGCAGTTACTCGGAGGGGGCGTCCGAGCAGTACTTC.

The chain joins TRBV30 to TRBJ1-6; the match to TRBD1 covers 7 bases. This CDR3 is 17 amino acids long. Germline-derived CDR1 and CDR2 are GTSNPN and SVGIG (reference sequence). V lost 3 bases, J lost 5 bases, and 13 bases stayed unmatched. CDR3 amino acids: CAWRPHLRDSDNSPLHF. In DNA, the CDR3 is TGTGCCTGGAGGCCCCATCTTAGGGACAGCGATAATTCACCCCTCCACTTT.

V and J are TRBV5-1 and TRBJ1-3, with a weak D call TRBD1 (6 bases). Germline V gene lookup returns CDR1 SGHRS and CDR2 YFSETQ. The CDR3 loop spans 16 amino acids. V was cut by 0 bases and J by 0 bases, with 10 bases left in between. The CDR3 DNA follows: TGCGCCAGCAGCTTGGTGGCGGACAGCTCTGGAAACACCATATATTTT. Its translation: CASSLVADSSGNTIYF.

The V call is TRBV30, the J call TRBJ1-4; the D gene is possibly TRBD1 (6 bases). This CDR3 has 18 residues. Looked up from germline, CDR1 is GTSNPN and CDR2 is SVGIG (reference sequence). The ends were cut back, 3 bases at V and 0 bases at J, with 20 bases in the middle. The CDR3 nucleotides read TGTGCCTGGAGCCTAATGCGGCAGGGGATTGCAACTAATGAAAAACTGTTTTTT. Its protein product is CAWSLMRQGIATNEKLFF. Drawing the rest from reference TRBV30 and TRBJ1-4, the complete variable domain is SQTIHQWPATLVQPVGSPLSLECTVEGTSNPNLYWYRQAAGRGLQLLFYSVGIGQISSEVPQNLSASRPQDRQFILSSKKLLLSDSGFYLCAWSLMRQGIATNEKLFFGSGTQLSVL.

The genes are TRBV18 and TRBJ1-5, with D uncertain. With 6 bases removed from V and 6 bases from J, the gap between germline ends came to 12 bases. The length of the CDR3 is 13 residues. Per the germline V gene, CDR1 is KGHSH and CDR2 is LQKENI. Here the CDR3 reads CASSMGSGQPQHF. The CDR3, as DNA: TGTGCCAGCTCCATGGGGAGCGGTCAGCCCCAGCATTTT.

Note on this clone: Other DNA sequences from this sample encode an identical CDR3 as well. The rearrangement joins TRBV7-2 to TRBJ1-3; the match to TRBD1 covers 7 bases. V lost 5 bases, J lost 2 bases, and 6 bases stayed unmatched. The CDR3 loop spans 15 amino acids. CDR1 is SGHTA, CDR2 FQGNSA, per germline. The CDR3 nucleotides are TGTGCCAGCAGCCCAAGACAGGGACCTGGAAACACCATATATTTT. This codes for CASSPRQGPGNTIYF.